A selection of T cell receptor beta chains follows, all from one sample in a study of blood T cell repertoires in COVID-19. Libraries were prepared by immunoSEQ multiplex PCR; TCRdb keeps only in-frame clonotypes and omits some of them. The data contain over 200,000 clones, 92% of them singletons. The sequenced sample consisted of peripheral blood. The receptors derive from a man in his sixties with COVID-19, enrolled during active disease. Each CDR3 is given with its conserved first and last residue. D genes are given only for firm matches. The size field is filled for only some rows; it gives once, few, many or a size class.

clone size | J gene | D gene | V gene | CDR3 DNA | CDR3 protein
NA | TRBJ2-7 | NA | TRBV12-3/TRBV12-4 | TGTGCCAGCAGTTTAGTAAGTAGCGAGCAGTACTTC | CASSLVSSEQYF
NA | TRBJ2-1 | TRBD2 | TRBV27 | TGTGCCAGCAGCTCTGGGGGACTAGCGGGAGGGCCTAGCAATGAGCAGTTCTTC | CASSSGGLAGGPSNEQFF
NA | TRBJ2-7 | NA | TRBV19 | TGTGCCAGTAAAGGGACTGGAACCTACGAGCAGTACTTC | CASKGTGTYEQYF
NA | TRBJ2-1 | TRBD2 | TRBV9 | TGTGCCAGCAGCGTAGCCGTAGCGGGGGTAAATGAGCAGTTCTTC | CASSVAVAGVNEQFF
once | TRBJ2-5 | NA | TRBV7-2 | TGTGCCAGCAGCTTCGACAGGTCGTGGGAGACCCAGTACTTC | CASSFDRSWETQYF
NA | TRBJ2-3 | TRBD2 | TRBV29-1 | TGCAGCGTTGCCGCTAGCGGGAGTCGTGGAGACACAGATACGCAGTATTTT | CSVAASGSRGDTDTQYF
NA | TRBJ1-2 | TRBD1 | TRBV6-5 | TGTGCCAGCAGTTACCCGACGGACAGGAATAACTATGGCTACACCTTC | CASSYPTDRNNYGYTF
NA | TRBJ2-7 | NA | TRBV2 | TGTGCCAGCAGCGAGGAAGCGGCAGAGACATACGAGCAGTACTTC | CASSEEAAETYEQYF
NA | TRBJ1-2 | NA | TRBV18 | TGTGCCAGCTCACCACTTGGAGGGGAGGAGTATGGCTACACCTTC | CASSPLGGEEYGYTF
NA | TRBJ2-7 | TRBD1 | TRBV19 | TGTGCCAGTAGTATGATCTCGGGACAGACCCCGAAGCAGTACTTC | CASSMISGQTPKQYF
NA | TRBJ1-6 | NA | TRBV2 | TGTGCCAGCAGTGAAGTCCCGGGACATTATAATTCACCCCTCCACTTT | CASSEVPGHYNSPLHF
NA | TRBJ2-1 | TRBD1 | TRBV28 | TGTGCCAGCAGGGAACAGGGGTGGACGAATGAGCAGTTCTTC | CASREQGWTNEQFF
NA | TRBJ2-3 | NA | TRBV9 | TGTGCCAGCAGCGTAGGAAACGGGAGAACAGATACGCAGTATTTT | CASSVGNGRTDTQYF
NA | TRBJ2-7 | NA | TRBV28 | TGTGCCAGCAGGGCATCCAGGGGCCCTATCTCCTACGAGCAGTACTTC | CASRASRGPISYEQYF
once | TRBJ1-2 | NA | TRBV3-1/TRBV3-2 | TGTGCCAGCAGCCTGCAGGGGAATGGCTACACCTTC | CASSLQGNGYTF
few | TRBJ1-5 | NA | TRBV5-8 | TGTGCCAGCAGACCTACAGGGTCGAGCCCCCAGCATTTT | CASRPTGSSPQHF
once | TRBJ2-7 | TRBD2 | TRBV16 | TGTGCCAGCAGCCGCAGACTAGCGGGAGGCTTCCTCGAGCAGTACTTC | CASSRRLAGGFLEQYF
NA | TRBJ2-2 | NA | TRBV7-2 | TGTGCCAGCAGCTTAGACGCACTAATGGCCGGGGAGCTGTTTTTT | CASSLDALMAGELFF
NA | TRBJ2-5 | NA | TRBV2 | TGTGCCAGCAGTGGGCGGACATGGGAGACCCAGTACTTC | CASSGRTWETQYF
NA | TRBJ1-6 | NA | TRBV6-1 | TGTGCCAGCAGTGATCGGTTGATGAAAAGCTCCTATAATTCACCCCTCCACTTT | CASSDRLMKSSYNSPLHF
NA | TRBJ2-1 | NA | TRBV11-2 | TGTGCCAGCAGCTTCCAGGAGGAATACAATGAGCAGTTCTTC | CASSFQEEYNEQFF
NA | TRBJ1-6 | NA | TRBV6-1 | TGTGCCAGCAGTAGCTTACAGGGAGTCGGGTCACCCCTCCACTTT | CASSSLQGVGSPLHF
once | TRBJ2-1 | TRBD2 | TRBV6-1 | TGTGCCAGCAGTGAAGCGCGACTAGCGGGGGGGGCAAATGAGCAGTTCTTC | CASSEARLAGGANEQFF
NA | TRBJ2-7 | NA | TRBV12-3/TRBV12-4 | TGTGCCAGCAGTTTAATTTACATTGGCGAGCAGTACTTC | CASSLIYIGEQYF
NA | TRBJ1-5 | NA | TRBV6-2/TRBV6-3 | TGTGCCAGCAGTCCCCAGGGGTTTAACAATCAGCCCCAGCATTTT | CASSPQGFNNQPQHF
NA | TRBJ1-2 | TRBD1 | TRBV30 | TGTGCCTGGAGGCATCAGGGGGGCTATGGCTACACCTTC | CAWRHQGGYGYTF
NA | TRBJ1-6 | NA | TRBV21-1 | TGTGCCAGCAGCAAAGGAGACAGGGGCAGGTATTCACCCCTCCACTTT | CASSKGDRGRYSPLHF
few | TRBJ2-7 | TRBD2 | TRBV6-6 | TGTGCCAGCAGTCCCTTATTAGCGGGGAACTACGAGCAGTACTTC | CASSPLLAGNYEQYF
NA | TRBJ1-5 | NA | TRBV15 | TGTGCCACCAGCAGAGATAGAGGGGGGGATCAGCCCCAGCATTTT | CATSRDRGGDQPQHF
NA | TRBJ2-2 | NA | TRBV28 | TGTGCCAGCAGTTGGTCGGCAGGTATCACCGGGGAGCTGTTTTTT | CASSWSAGITGELFF
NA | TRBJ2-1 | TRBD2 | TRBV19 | TGTGCCAGTAGTAAGGAGGGACTACTCAATGAGCAGTTCTTC | CASSKEGLLNEQFF
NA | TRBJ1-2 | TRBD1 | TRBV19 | TGTGCCAGTAGGGACAGGGGCGGCGGCGGCTACACCTTC | CASRDRGGGGYTF
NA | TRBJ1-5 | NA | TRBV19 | TGTGCCAGTAGTATTAAAGGAACAGGGAACAGCAATCAGCCCCAGCATTTT | CASSIKGTGNSNQPQHF
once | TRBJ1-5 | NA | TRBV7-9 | TGTGCCAGCAGCTTAGGCCCTTGGAGTCAGCCCCAGCATTTT | CASSLGPWSQPQHF
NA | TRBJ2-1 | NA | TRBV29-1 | TGCAGCGTTGAGGGGAGTTTTTTGGGCAATGAGCAGTTCTTC | CSVEGSFLGNEQFF
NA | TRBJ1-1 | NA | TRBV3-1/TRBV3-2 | TGTGCCAGCAGCCAAGGTGGCCCCAGGGTTGGCACTGAAGCTTTCTTT | CASSQGGPRVGTEAFF
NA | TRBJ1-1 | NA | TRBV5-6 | TGTGCCAGCAGCGCAACAGGCGGTAACACTGAAGCTTTCTTT | CASSATGGNTEAFF
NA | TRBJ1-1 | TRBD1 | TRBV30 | TGTGCCTGGGCGGACAGGGCGAGAGGCACTGAAGCTTTCTTT | CAWADRARGTEAFF
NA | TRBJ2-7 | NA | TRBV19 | TGTGCCAGTAGTATAGGCGGGAAAGGGTCCTACGAGCAGTACTTC | CASSIGGKGSYEQYF
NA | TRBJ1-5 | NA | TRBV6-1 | TGTGCCAGCAGAAGAGGTAGCAATCAGCCCCAGCATTTT | CASRRGSNQPQHF
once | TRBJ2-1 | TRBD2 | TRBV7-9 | TGTGCCAGCAGCTTAGGCACTAGCGGCGAAGGGGAGCAGTTCTTC | CASSLGTSGEGEQFF
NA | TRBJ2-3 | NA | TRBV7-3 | TGTGCCAGCAGCTTAAATCTAATGTCCGGGTCTAGCACAGATACGCAGTATTTT | CASSLNLMSGSSTDTQYF
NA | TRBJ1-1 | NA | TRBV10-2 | TGCGCCAGCAATGACGGTGGGGGCTCGAACACTGAAGCTTTCTTT | CASNDGGGSNTEAFF
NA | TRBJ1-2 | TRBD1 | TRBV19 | TGTGCCAGTAGTAAGCCGGGACAGTGGCCCTATGGCTACACCTTC | CASSKPGQWPYGYTF
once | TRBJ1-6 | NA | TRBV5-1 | TGCGCCAGCAGCTTGGAAGGCAGGGGTATAGGGTCACCCCTCCACTTT | CASSLEGRGIGSPLHF